These T cell receptor beta chains were read from a single sample in a study of monozygotic twins with inflammatory bowel disease. TCRdb re-called the 5' RACE reads; one entry per CDR3 protein, DNA not given. This listing includes fewer than 450,000 distinct CDR3 sequences. The sequenced sample was blood. The source of these receptors is a human donor with ulcerative colitis or Crohn's disease, or a healthy co-twin of an affected twin (not recorded which). The CDR3 runs from the conserved cysteine through the conserved F or W. Each record gives: CDR3 length, V gene, J gene, CDR3 protein.

17	TRBV4-3	TRBJ2-1	CASSPKIPTSSYNEQFF
15	TRBV11-2	TRBJ2-1	CASSLVLGAYNEQFF
18	TRBV7-3	TRBJ2-2	CASSRQGKGWSNTGELFF
15	TRBV27	TRBJ1-6	CASSLYWDSNSPLHF
14	TRBV20-1	TRBJ2-1	CSAPGTTGRFEQFF
14	TRBV20-1	TRBJ2-5	CSASPVTSQETQYF
14	TRBV20-1	TRBJ2-5	CSAKDVVKLETQYF
15	TRBV15	TRBJ1-1	CATSRINNWNTEAFF
16	TRBV4-3	TRBJ1-3	CASSQDGLTSGNTIYF
13	TRBV6-4	TRBJ2-5	CASSPNSGETQYF
17	TRBV7-2	TRBJ2-2	CASSFGLAGVYTGELFF
14	TRBV19	TRBJ2-7	CASTMTGASYEQYF
15	TRBV12-3/TRBV12-4	TRBJ1-5	CASTHRERSNQPQHF
16	TRBV27	TRBJ2-6	CASNGRGRSGANVLTF
12	TRBV6-5	TRBJ2-5	CATRDRQETQYF
13	TRBV5-1	TRBJ2-3	CASSLAGPDTQYF
17	TRBV27	TRBJ2-2	CASSLIGGQGASGELFF
16	TRBV11-2	TRBJ1-2	CASISFPRAGSYGYTF
16	TRBV7-2	TRBJ1-4	CASSLEQGGSREKLFF
15	TRBV18	TRBJ1-1	CASSPQDSLNTEAFF
15	TRBV20-1	TRBJ2-7	CSARGPGGEPYEQYF
14	TRBV9	TRBJ2-2	CASSVLSEAGELFF
12	TRBV27	TRBJ2-4	CASTGGKNIQYF
14	TRBV2	TRBJ1-1	CASSPWGDDTEAFF
14	TRBV6-1	TRBJ2-1	CASTGTGYYNEQFF
14	TRBV20-1	TRBJ1-1	CSARLQRGNTEAFF
13	TRBV11-2	TRBJ1-1	CASSLQGWGEAFF
13	TRBV7-9	TRBJ1-1	CASSLGGRTEAFF
14	TRBV6-1	TRBJ2-7	CASSEQGEWDEQYF